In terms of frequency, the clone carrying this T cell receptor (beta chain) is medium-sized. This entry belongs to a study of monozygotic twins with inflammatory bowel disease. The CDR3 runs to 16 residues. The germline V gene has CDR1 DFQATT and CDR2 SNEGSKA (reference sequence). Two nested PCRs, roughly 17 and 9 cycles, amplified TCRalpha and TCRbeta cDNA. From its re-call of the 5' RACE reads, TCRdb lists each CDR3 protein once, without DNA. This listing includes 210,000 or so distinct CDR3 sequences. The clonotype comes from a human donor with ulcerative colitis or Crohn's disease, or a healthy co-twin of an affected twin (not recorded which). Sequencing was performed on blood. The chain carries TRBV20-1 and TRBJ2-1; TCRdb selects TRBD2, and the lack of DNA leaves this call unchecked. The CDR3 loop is CSARDGSSGYYNEQFF.